The rows below give T cell receptor beta chains drawn from one sample of a study of blood T cell repertoires in COVID-19. Data came from immunoSEQ multiplex PCR; TCRdb stores just in-frame clones and leaves some out. The sample carries about 260,000 clones, more than 85% recorded once. Source material: peripheral blood. The source is a young adult with COVID-19, enrolled during active disease. CDR3s include the opening cysteine and the closing phenylalanine or tryptophan. The D gene is left open where the match is weak. Where a row states a size, it is once, few, many or the class of an expanded clone; other rows omit it.

J,length,D,size,V,CDR3,DNA
TRBJ2-7,13,TRBD1,-,TRBV27,CASKRGQSYEQYF,TGTGCCAGCAAAAGGGGACAGAGCTACGAGCAGTACTTC
TRBJ2-3,18,TRBD2,-,TRBV9,CASSPWGLGAGGRDTQYF,TGTGCCAGCAGCCCTTGGGGGCTGGGAGCGGGAGGAAGAGATACGCAGTATTTT
TRBJ2-7,15,TRBD2,-,TRBV6-2/TRBV6-3,CASSFTSGSSYEQYF,TGTGCCAGCAGTTTCACTAGCGGTAGCTCCTACGAGCAGTACTTC
TRBJ2-7,13,-,few,TRBV11-3,CASSLGGSYEQYF,TGTGCCAGCAGCTTAGGCGGCAGCTACGAGCAGTACTTC
TRBJ2-3,16,TRBD1,-,TRBV27,CASSLSRAGGTDTQYF,TGTGCCAGCAGTTTATCGAGGGCAGGGGGAACAGATACGCAGTATTTT
TRBJ2-7,12,-,-,TRBV9,CASSPLSGEQYF,TGTGCCAGCAGCCCCCTATCCGGGGAGCAGTACTTC
TRBJ2-3,12,-,-,TRBV18,CASSPRGDTQYF,TGTGCCAGCTCACCAAGGGGGGATACGCAGTATTTT
TRBJ2-3,14,-,once,TRBV2,CASWDRRGTDTQYF,TGTGCCAGCTGGGACCGGAGGGGCACAGATACGCAGTATTTT
TRBJ1-1,15,-,-,TRBV6-5,CASRTWGGMNTEAFF,TGTGCCAGCAGGACTTGGGGAGGGATGAACACTGAAGCTTTCTTT
TRBJ1-4,18,TRBD1,few,TRBV25-1,CASSLIQGRGRPNEKLFF,TGTGCCAGCAGTCTTATACAGGGAAGGGGGCGACCTAATGAAAAACTGTTTTTT
TRBJ2-2,15,TRBD1,-,TRBV19,CASRLQGAHPGELFF,TGTGCCAGTAGGTTACAGGGGGCCCACCCCGGGGAGCTGTTTTTT
TRBJ1-1,14,TRBD1,-,TRBV6-1,CASSEYRGNTEAFF,TGTGCCAGCAGTGAGTACAGGGGGAACACTGAAGCTTTCTTT
TRBJ2-2,13,-,-,TRBV9,CASSQGATGELFF,TGTGCCAGCAGCCAAGGGGCTACCGGGGAGCTGTTTTTT
TRBJ2-7,18,TRBD1,-,TRBV4-1,CASSQESFLGQGAYEQYF,TGCGCCAGCAGCCAAGAAAGTTTTCTAGGACAGGGGGCCTACGAGCAGTACTTC
TRBJ1-4,15,-,-,TRBV7-9,CASSSGGSTNEKLFF,TGTGCCAGCAGCTCGGGGGGCTCTACTAATGAAAAACTGTTTTTT
TRBJ2-1,15,TRBD1,-,TRBV12-5,CASGATGASYNEQFF,TGTGCTAGTGGTGCTACAGGGGCCTCCTACAATGAGCAGTTCTTC